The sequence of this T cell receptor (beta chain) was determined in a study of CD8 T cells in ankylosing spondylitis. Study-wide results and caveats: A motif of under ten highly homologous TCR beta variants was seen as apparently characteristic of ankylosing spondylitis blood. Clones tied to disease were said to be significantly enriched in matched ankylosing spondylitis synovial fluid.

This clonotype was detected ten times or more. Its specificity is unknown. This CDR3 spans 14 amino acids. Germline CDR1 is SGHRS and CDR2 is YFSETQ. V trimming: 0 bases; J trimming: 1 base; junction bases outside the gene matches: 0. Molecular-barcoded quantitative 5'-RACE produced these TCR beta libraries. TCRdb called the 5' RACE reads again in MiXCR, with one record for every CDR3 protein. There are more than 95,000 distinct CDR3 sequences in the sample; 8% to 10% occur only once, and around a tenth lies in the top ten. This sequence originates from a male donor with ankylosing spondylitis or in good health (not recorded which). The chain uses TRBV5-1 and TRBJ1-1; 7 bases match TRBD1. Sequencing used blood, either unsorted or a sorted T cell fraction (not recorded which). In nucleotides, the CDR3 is TGCGCCAGCAGCTTGGCAGGGGGGAACACTGAAGCTTTCTTT. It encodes CASSLAGGNTEAFF.